The rows below give T cell receptor beta chains drawn from one sample of a study of cytomegalovirus exposure and HLA in healthy donors. Here immunoSEQ multiplex PCR was the method, and the copy in TCRdb shows in-frame clones only, minus some. The top ten clones hold about 4.9% of a sample with over 100,000 clones, under 85% of them seen once. Sequences were obtained from PBMCs. The source is a man aged 25-40 years in good health and CMV-seropositive. Each CDR3 is given with its conserved first and last residue. D genes are given only for firm matches. Clone sizes are given selectively: once, few, many, or a class where the clone is expanded.

cdr3_length j_call d_call clone_size v_call cdr3_aa cdr3_nt
16 TRBJ1-1 TRBD1 . TRBV28 CASTSLTFSGGTEAFF TGTGCCAGCACCTCGTTAACCTTTTCAGGGGGGACTGAAGCTTTCTTT
12 TRBJ1-1 . . TRBV6-6 CASSPYSTEAFF TGTGCCAGCAGTCCTTATAGTACTGAAGCTTTCTTT
15 TRBJ1-1 . . TRBV5-1 CASSFAQGTNSEAFF TGCGCCAGCAGCTTCGCCCAGGGGACGAACTCTGAAGCTTTCTTT
15 TRBJ2-1 TRBD2 . TRBV6-1 CASIPSGGPYNEQFF TGTGCCAGCATCCCTAGCGGGGGGCCCTACAATGAGCAGTTCTTC
14 TRBJ2-2 . . TRBV5-1 CASSLDRVTGELFF TGCGCCAGCAGCTTGGACAGGGTAACCGGGGAGCTGTTTTTT
12 TRBJ2-7 . . TRBV12-5 CASAEGSYEQYF TGTGCTAGTGCCGAGGGCAGCTACGAGCAGTACTTC
15 TRBJ1-5 . . TRBV30 CAWSIGNVGNQPQHF TGTGCCTGGAGTATCGGGAATGTAGGTAACCAGCCCCAGCATTTT
16 TRBJ1-1 TRBD1 . TRBV4-2 CASSRTTGEMNTEAFF TGTGCCAGCAGCCGCACGACAGGGGAAATGAACACTGAAGCTTTCTTT
13 TRBJ2-7 . . TRBV5-1 CASSSGNNYEQYF TGCGCCAGCAGCTCCGGGAACAACTACGAGCAGTACTTC
13 TRBJ1-2 TRBD1 . TRBV30 CAWSVKGAYGYTF TGTGCCTGGAGTGTAAAGGGGGCATATGGCTACACCTTC
14 TRBJ2-3 TRBD2 . TRBV5-1 CASSRTSGADTQYF TGCGCCAGCAGCAGGACTAGCGGGGCAGATACGCAGTATTTT
18 TRBJ1-6 TRBD1 . TRBV11-2 CASSFGTGGLGFPSPLHF TGTGCCAGCAGCTTCGGGACAGGGGGGTTAGGGTTCCCTTCACCCCTCCACTTT
14 TRBJ1-6 . few TRBV6-5 CASSYRSRNSPLHF TGTGCCAGCAGTTACAGAAGTCGGAATTCACCCCTCCACTTT
16 TRBJ2-7 TRBD2 . TRBV28 CASSFPTSGGVYEQYF TGTGCCAGCAGTTTCCCCACTAGCGGGGGCGTCTACGAGCAGTACTTC
15 TRBJ2-5 TRBD2 . TRBV5-1 CASSLMGGYQETQYF TGCGCCAGCAGCTTGATGGGAGGGTACCAAGAGACCCAGTACTTC
15 TRBJ1-3 . . TRBV4-1 CASSHLTVSGNTIYF TGCGCCAGCAGCCACTTGACAGTCTCTGGAAACACCATATATTTT
14 TRBJ1-4 TRBD1 . TRBV5-4 CASSNRGRGEKLFF TGTGCCAGCAGCAACAGGGGGCGAGGAGAAAAACTGTTTTTT
11 TRBJ2-1 . . TRBV20-1 CSATRDYEQFF TGCAGTGCTACCAGGGACTATGAGCAGTTCTTC
14 TRBJ1-2 . . TRBV28 CASSSGWDGGGYTF TGTGCCAGCAGTAGTGGATGGGACGGGGGGGGCTACACCTTC
16 TRBJ1-2 . . TRBV30 CAWSVIIQSGVYGYTF TGTGCCTGGAGTGTAATAATCCAGTCGGGGGTCTATGGCTACACCTTC
16 TRBJ2-1 TRBD2 once TRBV7-3 CASSLGGGGGYNEQFF TGTGCCAGCAGCTTAGGCGGCGGGGGGGGATACAATGAGCAGTTCTTC
15 TRBJ1-4 TRBD1 . TRBV4-3 CASSLEGQGREKLFF TGCGCCAGCAGCCTAGAAGGACAGGGACGTGAAAAACTGTTTTTT
18 TRBJ2-3 TRBD2 . TRBV19 CASSWSVQRGVGSDTQYF TGTGCCAGTAGTTGGTCGGTTCAGCGGGGGGTGGGATCAGATACGCAGTATTTT
15 TRBJ1-2 . . TRBV16 CASSLTGLANYGYTF TGTGCCAGCAGCCTCACAGGGTTAGCTAACTATGGCTACACCTTC